This T cell receptor beta chain originates from a study of prognosis after radiotherapy for stage I lung cancer. Study-wide context: After radiotherapy, 15 showed no significant progression while a few developed distant metastases (median around seven months).

About this clonotype: One junction end does not reproduce the germline sequence, and a read error may be involved.

At both of two time points, 5 to 6.5 milliliters of peripheral blood were drawn. From genomic DNA, two-round multiplex PCR was used to amplify TCR beta CDR3. It was primers specific to each TRBV and TRBJ gene that first-round PCR used. TCRdb called the multiplex PCR reads again in MiXCR, with one record for every CDR3 protein. Of under 55,000 distinct CDR3 sequences listed, about a third are singletons. The material sequenced was PBMCs, taken before or after stereotactic body radiation therapy (not recorded which). This clonotype was sampled from a donor over 45 with non-small cell lung cancer.

The CDR3 DNA reads as TGCAGTGCTAGGCCCCGGGACAAACCTTATAGTTCACCCCTCCACTTT. Protein sequence: CSARPRDKPYSSPLHF. The V call is TRBV20-1, the J call TRBJ1-6, with TRBD1 as a possible D gene (6 bases). This CDR3 has 16 amino acids. CDR1 is DFQATT and CDR2 is SNEGSKA in the germline V gene (reference sequence).